These 30 T cell receptor beta chains were all obtained from the same sample, sequenced in a study of early T cells in non-severe SARS-CoV-2 infection. One entry per CDR3 protein, called by TCRdb with MiXCR from the 5' RACE reads. The data show more than 50,000 distinct CDR3 sequences, with 9% to 9.5% seen just once and 4.2% held by the top ten. The sample consisted of whole blood. The receptors were sampled from an adult who was a healthcare worker with PCR-confirmed SARS-CoV-2 infection or an uninfected control (not recorded which).

The chain recombines TRBV11-2 with TRBJ2-1, with 11 positions matching TRBD2. Germline CDR1 reads SGHAT; CDR2 reads FQNNGV. The trim removed 0 bases at V and 4 bases at J, leaving 2 bases unmatched. This CDR3 has 16 amino acids. This CDR3 reads CASSLEIAGGYNEQFF. CDR3 DNA: TGTGCCAGCAGCTTAGAGATAGCGGGGGGGTACAATGAGCAGTTCTTC.

This clonotype appeared many times. The V call is TRBV9, the J call TRBJ2-2; D gene unclear. Germline CDR1 is SGDLS and CDR2 is YYNGEE. The CDR3 covers 14 residues. V was shortened by 0 bases and J by 3 bases, with 6 bases between the two germline ends. CDR3 in DNA: TGTGCCAGCAGCGTAGTTGGGGACACCGGGGAGCTGTTTTTT. It codes for CASSVVGDTGELFF.

This clonotype came up many times. This sequence joins TRBV3-1 and TRBJ2-1; TRBD1 might be the D (5 bases). From germline, CDR1 is LGHDT and CDR2 YNNKEL (reference sequence). V lost 0 bases, J lost 2 bases, and 11 bases lay in between. The CDR3 has 16 amino acids. The CDR3 DNA sequence: TGTGCCAGCAGCCAAGAGGGGCAGCGTCCCTACAATGAGCAGTTCTTC. Translating it yields CASSQEGQRPYNEQFF.

This clonotype was counted many times. The chain employs TRBV29-1 and TRBJ2-3, with TRBD2 matching 9 bases. The junction had 13 bases not matched to a gene; V was cut back by 0 bases and J by 6 bases. Germline lookup yields CDR1 SQVTM and CDR2 ANQGSEA. The CDR3 spans 17 residues. The CDR3 loop reads CSVEDLGLAGIGDTQYF. The CDR3 DNA follows: TGCAGCGTTGAAGATCTAGGGCTAGCGGGAATAGGGGATACGCAGTATTTT.

This clonotype was recorded a few times. The gene calls are TRBV6-5 and TRBJ2-3, with D hard to call. CDR3 length equals 15 residues. Germline CDR1 is MNHEY and CDR2 is SVGAGI. V dropped 2 bases and J dropped 4 bases, with 13 bases sitting between them. The CDR3 here is CASSYVARRSDTQYF. As DNA, the CDR3 is TGTGCCAGCAGTTACGTGGCGAGACGGTCAGATACGCAGTATTTT.

The table lists this clonotype with many counts. The rearrangement links TRBV5-1 to TRBJ2-1, with D possibly being TRBD1 (6 bases). Between the trimmed V and J ends, which lost 4 bases and 9 bases, there was a span of 23 bases. Germline values: CDR1 SGHRS, CDR2 YFSETQ. The CDR3 has 16 amino acids. The CDR3 DNA is TGCGCCAGCAGCCCGAATATTGGGGGCGCGCTCTCTGAGCAGTTCTTC. Residues: CASSPNIGGALSEQFF.

This clonotype was recorded many times. The V call is TRBV12-3 or TRBV12-4, the J call TRBJ1-6, with TRBD1 matching over 9 bases. The CDR3 runs 14 residues. Trimming cost V 6 bases and J 6 bases; bases outside gene matches: 3. CDR3 loop: CASRGTGINSPLHF. The DNA of the CDR3 is TGTGCCAGCAGGGGGACAGGGATTAATTCACCCCTCCACTTT.

This clonotype was recorded many times. The chain uses TRBV29-1 and TRBJ1-1; D is ambiguous. The V gene lost 7 bases and the J gene lost 8 bases, with 23 bases spanning the gap. CDR3 length: 14 residues. Germline V gene data show CDR1 as SQVTM and CDR2 as ANQGSEA. DNA for the CDR3: TGCAGCGGCGATTTAGGTATTTACAGAGAAGAAGCTTTCTTT. Amino acid sequence: CSGDLGIYREEAFF.

This clonotype has just a few counts. The chain links TRBV7-9 to TRBJ2-3; TRBD2 agrees at 11 bases. The CDR3 has 16 residues. CDR1 is SEHNR, CDR2 FQNEAQ, per germline (reference sequence). Trimming removed 5 bases from V and 1 base from J; junction bases left unmatched: 5. CDR3 nucleotides: TGTGCCAGCAGCGAGTCACTAGCGGGGGGCACAGATACGCAGTATTTT. Amino acids: CASSESLAGGTDTQYF.

The CDR3, as DNA: TGTGCCATCAGAGATAGCGGGGTGTACGAGCAGTACTTC. Translated, it gives CAIRDSGVYEQYF. V usage is TRBV10-3 and J usage is TRBJ2-7; TRBD2 matches 8 bases. The germline V gene has CDR1 ENHRY and CDR2 SYGVKD. The CDR3 length is 13 residues. V trimming: 6 bases; J trimming: 4 bases; junction bases outside the gene matches: 5.

The genes are TRBV5-4 and TRBJ2-3; D is ambiguous. There are 14 residues in the CDR3. V was shortened by 1 base and J by 4 bases, with 10 bases between the two germline ends. Germline assignment: CDR1 SGHNT and CDR2 YYREEE (reference sequence). The CDR3 sequence is CASSLQNVADTQYF. The CDR3 coding sequence is TGTGCCAGCAGCTTGCAGAATGTAGCAGATACGCAGTATTTT.

This clonotype was detected many times. The chain recombines TRBV24-1 with TRBJ2-1; tentatively, D is TRBD1 (5 bases). Germline V gene data show CDR1 as KGHDR and CDR2 as SFDVKD. The CDR3 runs 12 residues. Trimming took 3 bases from V and 12 from J, leaving 11 bases between them. In DNA, the CDR3 is TGTGCCACCAGTGATCCCGCAGGGTTGCAGTTCTTC. Residues: CATSDPAGLQFF.

This chain connects TRBV29-1 to TRBJ1-1; D ambiguous. The germline V gene encodes CDR1 SQVTM and CDR2 ANQGSEA. The CDR3 is 11 residues long. Trimming took 5 bases from V and 7 from J, leaving 11 bases between them. CDR3 protein: CSVSAFVEAFF. For the CDR3, the DNA is TGCAGCGTTTCCGCCTTCGTTGAAGCTTTCTTT. Filled out from reference TRBV29-1 and TRBJ1-1, the complete variable domain reads SAVISQKPSRDICQRGTSLTIQCQVDSQVTMMFWYRQQPGQSLTLIATANQGSEATYESGFVIDKFPISRPNLTFSTLTVSNMSPEDSSIYLCSVSAFVEAFFGQGTRLTVV.

Ten or more counts support this clonotype. V gene TRBV24-1 combines with J gene TRBJ2-1, with TRBD1 identical over 11 bases. CDR1 is KGHDR, CDR2 SFDVKD, per germline. After removal of 0 bases from V and 7 bases from J, the junction contained 10 bases not matched to a gene. The length of the CDR3 is 18 residues. CDR3 nucleotides: TGTGCCACCAGTGATTTGCGCGGGGGGACAGGGGGATTGAATGAGCAGTTCTTC. This sequence encodes CATSDLRGGTGGLNEQFF.

This clonotype was seen ten or more times. The V gene is TRBV9, the J gene TRBJ1-3; D uncertain. Germline assignment: CDR1 SGDLS and CDR2 YYNGEE. This CDR3 spans 12 amino acids. Trimming removed 4 bases from V and 11 bases from J, with 13 bases in between. CDR3 region: CASSPSKAAIYF. DNA of the CDR3: TGTGCCAGCAGCCCAAGTAAGGCAGCCATATATTTT.

There are many counts of this clonotype. The CDR3 protein is CASSQGIGTLSEQYF. Here the CDR3 DNA reads TGCGCCAGCAGCCAAGGGATAGGGACGCTTAGTGAGCAGTACTTC. The genes are TRBV4-3 and TRBJ2-7; D may correspond to TRBD1 or TRBD2 (5 bases each). Germline lookup yields CDR1 LGHNA and CDR2 YSLEER. Trimming removed 1 base at V and 7 bases at J, with 17 bases between. The CDR3 covers 15 residues.

This clonotype was counted many times. The rearrangement joins TRBV2 to TRBJ2-3; unclear D gene. The germline CDR1 and CDR2 sequences are SNHLY and FYNNEI. The CDR3 length is 13 residues. V dropped 5 bases and J dropped 1 base, with 7 bases sitting between them. The CDR3 here is CASSIQGTDTQYF. The DNA of the CDR3 is TGTGCCAGCAGTATCCAGGGCACAGATACGCAGTATTTT.

This clonotype has at least ten counts. The chain uses TRBV12-3 or TRBV12-4 and TRBJ2-3; D gene unclear. Trimming pared 0 bases from V and 0 bases from J, leaving 7 bases between. This CDR3 has 15 residues. The CDR3 here is CASSLARHSTDTQYF. Written as DNA, the CDR3 is TGTGCCAGCAGTTTAGCGCGGCACAGCACAGATACGCAGTATTTT.

At least ten counts were recorded for this clonotype. V is TRBV9 and J is TRBJ2-5; TRBD2 matches at 7 bases. Germline V gene data show CDR1 as SGDLS and CDR2 as YYNGEE. V lost 3 bases to trimming and J lost 12 bases; unmatched junction nucleotides: 14. This CDR3 has 14 residues. This chain's CDR3 is CASSGSGKAGAKYF. The CDR3 DNA sequence: TGTGCCAGCAGCGGAAGCGGGAAGGCGGGAGCCAAGTACTTC.

Ten or more counts support this clonotype. V usage is TRBV3-1 and J usage is TRBJ2-7, with D uncertain. Trimming left V 2 bases short and J 5 bases short, with 10 bases between. The germline V gene has CDR1 LGHDT and CDR2 YNNKEL (reference sequence). The CDR3 covers 13 residues. CDR3 loop: CASSQLNRHEQYF. In DNA, the CDR3 is TGTGCCAGCAGCCAATTGAACCGCCACGAGCAGTACTTC.

This clonotype counts as medium-sized (0.01 to 0.1%). J is TRBJ2-4 and V is TRBV7-9; possibly TRBD2 for D (5 bases). Germline CDR1 is SEHNR and CDR2 is FQNEAQ (reference sequence). V was trimmed by 1 base and J by 7 bases, leaving 8 bases between them. The CDR3 covers 13 residues. The CDR3: CASSLDEGNIQYF. CDR3 DNA: TGTGCCAGCAGCTTAGACGAGGGCAACATTCAGTACTTC.

Only a few counts were recorded for this clonotype. V usage is TRBV7-3 and J usage is TRBJ2-7; D is undetermined. V was trimmed by 2 bases and J by 2 bases, leaving 7 bases between them. Germline V gene data show CDR1 as SGHTA and CDR2 as FQGTGA. This CDR3 contains 13 residues. The CDR3 nucleotides read TGTGCCAGCAGCTTAGGCAGCACCTACGAGCAGTACTTC. Translation gives CASSLGSTYEQYF.

This clonotype occurred many times. The CDR3: CASSSSWAYNEQFF. The DNA for the CDR3 is TGTGCCAGCAGTTCCTCCTGGGCTTACAATGAGCAGTTCTTC. The genes are TRBV6-6 and TRBJ2-1; D is unclear. The CDR3 is 14 residues long. With 4 bases removed from V and 4 bases from J, the gap between germline ends came to 11 bases. The germline V gene has CDR1 MNHNY and CDR2 SVGAGI (reference sequence).

The table lists this clonotype with many counts. The gene calls are TRBV4-2 and TRBJ2-1; 13 positions agree with TRBD2. This CDR3 is built from 16 residues. The germline CDR1 and CDR2 sequences are LGHNA and YNFKEQ. V shed 2 bases and J 6 bases; nucleotides not matched to a gene: 4. CDR3 nucleotide sequence: TGTGCCAGCAGCCAATCGGGACTAGCGGGAACCAATGAGCAGTTCTTC. This gives the protein CASSQSGLAGTNEQFF.

This clonotype was picked up many times. The chain carries TRBV5-6 and TRBJ1-5, with 9 nucleotides matching TRBD1. The V and J ends lost 4 bases and 2 bases, in that order; junction bases with no gene match: 7. CDR3 length: 16 residues. Germline values: CDR1 SGHDT, CDR2 YYEEEE. This chain's CDR3 is CASSTNRGPGNQPQHF. The CDR3 region has the DNA TGTGCCAGCAGCACCAACAGGGGGCCGGGCAATCAGCCCCAGCATTTT.

This clonotype was seen repeatedly, ten times or more. The rearrangement uses TRBV11-2 and TRBJ2-1; D not certain. The V end lost 1 base, the J end lost 12 bases, and 10 bases lay between the germline ends. Germline CDR1 is SGHAT and CDR2 is FQNNGV. This CDR3 is 12 amino acids long. In DNA form, the CDR3 reads TGTGCCAGCAGCTTAGGAGGCCTCTGGCAGTTCTTC. Translated: CASSLGGLWQFF.

The CDR3 region has the DNA TGCAGCGTTACAGGGATCGGGTTAACAGATACGCAGTATTTT. Translating gives CSVTGIGLTDTQYF. This chain links TRBV29-1 with TRBJ2-3; weak D call: TRBD1 (6 bases). The germline V gene encodes CDR1 SQVTM and CDR2 ANQGSEA. CDR3 length: 14 residues. The ends were cut back, 5 bases at V and 3 bases at J, with 15 bases in the middle.

This clonotype was seen many times. The chain employs TRBV29-1 and TRBJ1-3; D call uncertain. V shed 2 bases and J shed 5 bases, with 7 bases lying between them. This CDR3 has 12 amino acids. The germline CDR1 and CDR2 sequences are SQVTM and ANQGSEA. The CDR3 is CSVEFPRNTIYF. CDR3 coding DNA: TGCAGCGTTGAATTTCCCCGAAACACCATATATTTT.

This clonotype appeared many times. The chain links TRBV18 to TRBJ1-1; maybe TRBD1 (5 bases). V lost 2 bases and J lost 6, with 16 bases in between. Per germline, CDR1 KGHSH and CDR2 LQKENI. CDR3 length: 15 amino acids. The CDR3 bases are TGTGCCAGCTCACCAAACAGGAGGGAAGGGGCTGAAGCTTTCTTT. Residues: CASSPNRREGAEAFF.

This clonotype was counted ten times or more. The chain uses TRBV7-9 and TRBJ2-3; D is unclear. The CDR3 extends over 11 amino acids. CDR1 is SEHNR, CDR2 FQNEAQ, per germline (reference sequence). The V gene lost 1 base and the J gene lost 15 bases, with 11 bases spanning the gap. In DNA form, the CDR3 reads TGTGCCAGCAGCTTAGGGACGACATATTATTTT. It translates to CASSLGTTYYF.